The 8 T cell receptor beta chains given below trace back to one sample, sequenced in a study of blood T cell repertoires in COVID-19. Sequencing was performed with immunoSEQ multiplex PCR; in TCRdb, only in-frame clones are kept and a portion is missing. This repertoire shows 200,000 to 250,000 clones, around 78% found once; its top ten account for approximately 2.6%. What was sequenced was peripheral blood. The receptors were sampled from a woman in her 70s with active or convalescent COVID-19.

The rearrangement links TRBV6-5 to TRBJ2-7; 7 positions agree with TRBD1. CDR3 size: 13 residues. Germline V CDR1 and CDR2: MNHEY, SVGAGI. V dropped 4 bases and J dropped 3; count of bases not matched to a gene: 3. The CDR3, as DNA: TGTGCCAGCAGTTTGGACAGGAGCTACGAGCAGTACTTC. Translated, it gives CASSLDRSYEQYF.

V and J are TRBV5-1 and TRBJ2-2, with D possibly matching TRBD1 (6 bases). This CDR3 is built from 14 residues. V lost 0 bases, J lost 8 bases, and 11 bases lay in between. Germline loops: CDR1 SGHRS, CDR2 YFSETQ. CDR3 in amino acids: CASSLGQAEGELFF. As DNA, the CDR3 is TGCGCCAGCAGCTTGGGACAGGCGGAGGGGGAGCTGTTTTTT.

The chain recombines TRBV7-2 with TRBJ1-5, with 9 nucleotides matching TRBD1. Losses at the gene ends were 4 bases for V and 0 bases for J; bases not matched to a gene: 10. The CDR3 is 18 residues long. Germline CDR1 SGHTA, CDR2 FQGNSA. The CDR3 is CASSSRPGTGYSNQPQHF. The DNA for the CDR3 is TGTGCCAGCAGCTCGCGTCCCGGGACAGGGTATAGCAATCAGCCCCAGCATTTT.

The chain has TRBV28 and TRBJ1-1; TRBD1 aligns across 7 bases. The germline CDR1 and CDR2 sequences are MDHEN and SYDVKM. This CDR3 is built from 15 residues. With 2 bases clipped from V and 0 bases from J, the junction kept 3 bases outside the gene matches. CDR3 sequence (DNA): TGTGCCAGCAGTTTAACTGGGACAGTGAACACTGAAGCTTTCTTT. It encodes CASSLTGTVNTEAFF.

J is TRBJ2-7 and V is TRBV6-5; 11 positions match TRBD2. The CDR3 totals 12 residues. J was trimmed by 3 bases and V by 8 bases; bases with no gene match: 0. The germline gives CDR1 MNHEY, CDR2 SVGAGI. In DNA, the CDR3 is TGTGCCAGCGGGACTAGCGGCTACGAGCAGTACTTC. It translates to CASGTSGYEQYF.

This sequence joins TRBV10-3 and TRBJ2-7; TRBD1 matches 9 bases. The V gene's germline CDR1 is ENHRY and CDR2 SYGVKD. The J segment lost 5 bases and the V segment lost 8 bases, leaving 7 bases of the junction unmatched. The CDR3 consists of 13 residues. The CDR3 loop is CAIWRQGDNEQYF. CDR3 coding DNA: TGTGCCATCTGGCGACAGGGGGACAACGAGCAGTACTTC.

The genes are TRBV5-1 and TRBJ1-1; 8 positions match TRBD1. From germline, CDR1 is SGHRS and CDR2 YFSETQ. V lost 5 bases and J lost 1; bases outside the gene matches: 4. The CDR3 is made up of 14 amino acids. CDR3 nucleotides: TGCGCCAGCAGGCCGACAGGGGAGAACACTGAAGCTTTCTTT. It is translated as CASRPTGENTEAFF.

The CDR3: CASRQGTGLGYTF. CDR3 nucleotides: TGTGCCAGCAGGCAAGGGACAGGGCTCGGCTACACCTTC. This chain uses TRBV6-5 with TRBJ1-2; 9 nucleotides agree with TRBD1. This CDR3 comprises 13 residues. Germline trimming cut 6 bases from V and 8 bases from J; bases unmatched to any gene: 7. Germline V gene sequence: CDR1 MNHEY, CDR2 SVGAGI.